This TCR beta chain appears in the sequencing data of a study of regulatory T cells in long-lasting Graves disease. Study-level points and caveats: New patients shared fewer than 1,000 public clonotypes, and persistent patients shared more, with 2,741. Among samples with persistent disease, TRBV28, TRBJ1-2 and TRBJ2-5 were favored.

CDR3 length equals 13 residues. V shed 7 bases, J shed 13 bases, and the junction held 10 bases outside the gene matches. Germline V gene lookup returns CDR1 MNHEY and CDR2 SVGEGT. To make TCR beta libraries, researchers used iRepertoire HTBI primers and Arm-PCR of CDR3 regions. TCRdb recomputed calls from the multiplex PCR reads with MiXCR, one row per CDR3 protein. The table includes around 450,000 distinct CDR3 sequences, around 15% detected once. With respect to this clonotype: No antigen is known for it.

Time point specified: newly diagnosed GD, antithyroid drugs for less than 3 months. The TCR library was made from RNA that had been extracted from PBMCs in TRIzol. This sample also belongs to another study, concerning T cells in Graves' hyperthyroidism and ophthalmopathy. This second report adds: It was considered stable Graves' hyperthyroidism when ophthalmopathy did not progress within 18 months.

The source of this sequence is a man between 35 and 55 years old with Graves disease. This specimen was peripheral blood mononuclear cells (PBMCs), taken at new diagnosis, from a patient treated with antithyroid drugs. The rearrangement joins TRBV6-2 or TRBV6-3 to TRBJ1-6; 7 bases line up with TRBD1. CDR3 in amino acids: CASTATGRTPLHF. Written as DNA, the CDR3 is TGTGCCAGCACCGCGACAGGGAGAACTCCCCTCCACTTT.